A single sample gave rise to the 29 T cell receptor beta chains below, sequenced in a study of shared clonotypes between healthy human individuals. TCRdb's copy holds only in-frame clones and misses some; the assay was immunoSEQ multiplex PCR. The data contain about 990,000 clones, 70% to 80% of them seen just once; the ten biggest clones take up 0.6% to 0.7%. Sequencing was performed on memory CD4+ T cells from PBMCs. Subset given: CD45RA-negative fraction. The source is a man younger than 30 in good health. Some clones in this sample may be carry-over from other donors' samples.

The chain employs TRBV7-2 and TRBJ1-2; the D is unclear. The CDR3 totals 15 residues. Germline assignment: CDR1 SGHTA and CDR2 FQGNSA. Trimming left V 2 bases short and J 2 bases short, with 12 bases between. CDR3 coding DNA: TGTGCCAGCAGCTTATCATCAGCGGGGAACTATGGCTACACCTTC. It encodes CASSLSSAGNYGYTF.

This chain connects TRBV18 to TRBJ2-7, with TRBD2 as a possible D gene (6 bases). This CDR3 region has 15 residues. V gave up 2 bases and J gave up 7 bases, with 18 bases separating them. The germline gives CDR1 KGHSH, CDR2 LQKENI. The chain's CDR3 is CASSPLLGGLGEQYF. Written as DNA, the CDR3 is TGTGCCAGCTCACCATTATTAGGAGGGCTTGGAGAGCAGTACTTC.

The chain employs TRBV19 and TRBJ1-3; the match to TRBD1 covers 7 bases. This CDR3 comprises 15 residues. The junction had 8 bases not matched to a gene; V was cut back by 5 bases and J by 4 bases. Germline loops: CDR1 LNHDA, CDR2 SQIVND (reference sequence). CDR3 amino acids: CASSGGQAGGNTIYF. The CDR3 nucleotides are TGTGCCAGTAGTGGAGGACAGGCCGGGGGAAACACCATATATTTT.

V usage is TRBV11-2 and J usage is TRBJ2-7; D may be TRBD1 (5 bases). With 1 base removed from V and 3 bases from J, the gap between germline ends came to 16 bases. The germline gives CDR1 SGHAT, CDR2 FQNNGV. The CDR3 consists of 16 residues. The CDR3 loop reads CASSLAPGNMYYEQYF. As DNA, the CDR3 is TGTGCCAGCAGCTTAGCCCCAGGGAATATGTACTACGAGCAGTACTTC.

The J gene is TRBJ2-3, the V gene TRBV28; D remains unclear. From germline, CDR1 is MDHEN and CDR2 SYDVKM. The V gene lost 3 bases and the J gene lost 2 bases, with 9 bases spanning the gap. The CDR3 contains 14 residues. The CDR3 DNA sequence: TGTGCCAGCAGTTTTGCAGTCAACACAGATACGCAGTATTTT. Encoded protein: CASSFAVNTDTQYF.

This clone was observed once. The chain has TRBV6-1 and TRBJ2-2, with D perhaps TRBD2 (5 bases). V was trimmed by 5 bases and J by 6 bases, leaving 7 bases between them. Germline CDR1 is MNHNS and CDR2 is SASEGT. The CDR3 has 12 residues. The CDR3 region is CASSTSSGELFF. As DNA, the CDR3 is TGTGCCAGCAGTACTAGTTCCGGGGAGCTGTTTTTT.

This clone was counted once. A single base separates this from a much larger clone, so it may be a read error. The chain couples TRBV4-3 to TRBJ2-5; TRBD1 agrees at 8 bases. V was clipped by 1 base and J by 5 bases; unmatched bases: 3. Germline values: CDR1 LGHNA, CDR2 YSLEER. The CDR3 contains 14 residues. Here the CDR3 reads CASSQGTGTETQYF. The DNA of the CDR3 is TGCGCCAGCAGCCAAGGGACAGGGACGGAGACCCAGTACTTC.

About this clone itself: It differs at one base from a far larger clone, so likely a read error. The V call is TRBV27, the J call TRBJ1-3; no clear D gene. Deletions cut 4 bases from V and 0 bases from J, with 7 bases between. CDR3 length equals 14 residues. The germline V gene has CDR1 MNHEY and CDR2 SMNVEV (reference sequence). The CDR3 sequence is CASSSGFSGNTIYF. The DNA of the CDR3 is TGTGCCAGCAGTTCCGGGTTCTCTGGAAACACCATATATTTT.

V is TRBV10-1 and J is TRBJ2-3; a weak D match, TRBD1 (7 bases). The length of the CDR3 is 16 residues. CDR1 and CDR2 from the germline V gene are WNHNN and SYGVQD (reference sequence). Trimming took off 3 bases at V and 2 bases at J, with 15 bases between the two ends. The CDR3 loop reads CASSEQGGGYTDTQYF. CDR3 DNA sequence: TGCGCCAGCAGTGAACAAGGAGGGGGCTACACAGATACGCAGTATTTT.

J is TRBJ1-3 and V is TRBV6-5; TRBD1 might be the D (6 bases). The length of the CDR3 is 15 residues. CDR1 MNHEY and CDR2 SVGAGI come from the germline V gene. The V end lost 4 bases, the J end lost 2 bases, and 12 bases lay between the germline ends. The CDR3 region has the DNA TGTGCCAGCAGTTCCTGGACAGTCCCTGGAAACACCATATATTTT. Residues: CASSSWTVPGNTIYF.

This chain connects TRBV29-1 to TRBJ1-1; D perhaps matches TRBD1 (5 bases). Germline V gives CDR1 SQVTM, CDR2 ANQGSEA. The CDR3 extends over 13 amino acids. V was trimmed by 7 bases and J by 5 bases, leaving 17 bases between them. The CDR3 region has the DNA TGCAGCGGATGGTCGGGGCTTGGGACTGAAGCTTTCTTT. This encodes CSGWSGLGTEAFF.

This clone was recorded a few times. The J gene is TRBJ2-5, the V gene TRBV5-1; tentatively, D is TRBD1 or TRBD2 (5 bases each). The CDR3 has 15 residues. CDR1 and CDR2 (germline): SGHRS, YFSETQ. V was trimmed by 3 bases and J by 4 bases, leaving 16 bases between them. CDR3 region: CASSYGWGNGETQYF. The CDR3 nucleotides are TGCGCCAGCAGCTACGGATGGGGGAATGGAGAGACCCAGTACTTC.

The gene calls are TRBV27 and TRBJ1-2; 12 nucleotides agree with TRBD1. The length of the CDR3 is 19 residues. V was clipped by 6 bases and J by 5 bases; unmatched bases: 19. Germline CDR1 is MNHEY and CDR2 is SMNVEV (reference sequence). CDR3 in amino acids: CASSPSAGDRGLYGYGYTF. CDR3 sequence (DNA): TGTGCCAGCAGCCCATCGGCGGGGGACAGGGGGCTTTACGGTTATGGCTACACCTTC.

J is TRBJ1-5 and V is TRBV27; D perhaps matches TRBD1 (6 bases). This CDR3 spans 13 amino acids. Germline CDR1 and CDR2: MNHEY and SMNVEV (reference sequence). Trimming pared 2 bases from V and 5 bases from J, leaving 7 bases between. CDR3 region: CASSLRGDQPQHF. CDR3 nucleotides: TGTGCCAGCAGTTTAAGGGGGGATCAGCCCCAGCATTTT.

V gene TRBV5-1 combines with J gene TRBJ2-7; TRBD1 aligns across 12 bases. The CDR3 runs 15 residues. The germline V gene encodes CDR1 SGHRS and CDR2 YFSETQ. V was clipped by 4 bases and J by 6 bases; unmatched bases: 8. CDR3 nucleotides: TGCGCCAGCAGCCCCCAGGGACAGGGGGCGAGCGAGCAGTACTTC. Protein product: CASSPQGQGASEQYF.

The chain links TRBV18 to TRBJ1-5; 9 nucleotides align to TRBD1. Germline loops: CDR1 KGHSH, CDR2 LQKENI. This CDR3 has 15 residues. V was clipped by 3 bases and J by 7 bases; unmatched bases: 7. DNA of the CDR3: TGTGCCAGCTCACCGAGGACAGGGGAGGGACAGCCCCAGCATTTT. It specifies CASSPRTGEGQPQHF.

V gene TRBV2 combines with J gene TRBJ1-1; D remains ambiguous. Trimming cost V 1 base and J 8 bases, with 17 bases left between them. Germline CDR1 reads SNHLY; CDR2 reads FYNNEI. This CDR3 is 15 amino acids long. The CDR3 DNA reads as TGTGCCAGCAGTGAAGGCTCGTGGGTCCCGAGGGAAGCTTTCTTT. Translating gives CASSEGSWVPREAFF. The entire variable domain, with the rest obtained from reference TRBV2 and TRBJ1-1, is as follows: EPEVTQTPSHQVTQMGQEVILRCVPISNHLYFYWYRQILGQKVEFLVSFYNNEISEKSEIFDDQFSVERPDGSNFTLKIRSTKLEDSAMYFCASSEGSWVPREAFFGQGTRLTVV.

V gene TRBV4-1 combines with J gene TRBJ2-7, with TRBD1 matching 7 bases. Trimming cost V 3 bases and J 1 base; bases outside gene matches: 6. CDR1 and CDR2 (germline): MGHRA, YSYEKL. The CDR3 totals 15 residues. The DNA for the CDR3 is TGCGCCAGCAGCCAGAGTGGGACAGTTTCCTACGAGCAGTACTTC. This sequence encodes CASSQSGTVSYEQYF.

With respect to this clone: This may come from a read error, since a much larger clone is one base off. This sample includes further DNA sequences coding for the same CDR3. This chain connects TRBV28 to TRBJ2-7; 7 positions agree with TRBD1. This CDR3 contains 12 residues. Germline assignment: CDR1 MDHEN and CDR2 SYDVKM. CDR3 nucleotide sequence: TGCGCCAGCAGTTCGGGACAGTGGAATGCGTACTTC. Translation: CASSSGQWNAYF.

About this clone: This may come from a read error, since a much larger clone is one base off. Other DNA sequences in this specimen translate into the identical CDR3. The V call is TRBV7-9, the J call TRBJ2-2; D gene ambiguous. V was pared by 1 base and J by 5 bases, with 2 bases between. In germline, CDR1 is SEHNR, CDR2 FQNEAQ (reference sequence). This CDR3 is built from 12 residues. CDR3 region: CASSLGTGELFF. CDR3 bases: TGTGCCAGCAGCTTAGGTACCGGGGAGCTGTTTTTT. The variable domain in full, with the rest retrieved from reference TRBV7-9 and TRBJ2-2, is DTGVSQNPRHKITKRGQNVTFRCDPISEHNRLYWYRQTLGQGPEFLTYFQNEAQLEKSRLLSDRFSAERPKGSFSTLEIQRTEQGDSAMYLCASSLGTGELFFGEGSRLTVL.

V and J are TRBV6-1 and TRBJ1-1; D is unresolved. Trimming removed 8 bases from V and 1 base from J, with 5 bases in between. Per the germline V gene, CDR1 is MNHNS and CDR2 is SASEGT. CDR3 length: 11 residues. The CDR3 DNA is TGTGCCAGCCGGGAGAACACTGAAGCTTTCTTT. Translation: CASRENTEAFF.

Points on this clone: A much larger clone lies a single base off, so this may be a read error. Within the sample, other DNA sequences also encode this same CDR3. The DNA of the CDR3 is TGTGCCAGCTCCAGGGCCAACTATGGCTACACCTTC. Translation gives CASSRANYGYTF. The chain couples TRBV5-4 to TRBJ1-2; D may be TRBD1 (5 bases). CDR3 length: 12 amino acids. Germline V gene data show CDR1 as SGHNT and CDR2 as YYREEE (reference sequence). V was cut by 7 bases and J by 2 bases, with 9 bases left in between.

The V call is TRBV29-1, the J call TRBJ2-5, with unresolved D. The length of the CDR3 is 13 residues. Trimming shortened V by 4 bases and J by 1 base, and 10 bases separated the two germline ends. CDR1 is SQVTM, CDR2 ANQGSEA, per germline. The CDR3 protein is CSVGVGSQETQYF. CDR3 bases: TGCAGCGTTGGGGTAGGGTCCCAAGAGACCCAGTACTTC.

Only a few counts were recorded for this clone. The CDR3 loop is CASSYRLAGGTDTQYF. DNA of the CDR3: TGTGCCAGCAGTTACCGACTAGCGGGAGGGACAGATACGCAGTATTTT. The chain carries TRBV6-6 and TRBJ2-3; TRBD2 matches 14 bases. CDR3 length: 16 amino acids. V gave up 2 bases and J gave up 3 bases; unmatched junction bases: 1. The germline V gene has CDR1 MNHNY and CDR2 SVGAGI (reference sequence).

The V call is TRBV5-1, the J call TRBJ2-3; TRBD2 might be the D (6 bases). CDR1 and CDR2 (germline): SGHRS, YFSETQ. This CDR3 contains 15 residues. V shed 5 bases and J shed 5 bases, with 18 bases lying between them. The CDR3 here is CASSLGRNTQDTQYF. In DNA, the CDR3 is TGCGCCAGCAGTTTAGGGAGGAACACACAAGATACGCAGTATTTT. Based on the CDR3 plus reference TRBV5-1 and TRBJ2-3, the full variable domain is KAGVTQTPRYLIKTRGQQVTLSCSPISGHRSVSWYQQTPGQGLQFLFEYFSETQRNKGNFPGRFSGRQFSNSRSEMNVSTLELGDSALYLCASSLGRNTQDTQYFGPGTRLTVL.

This clone was recorded once. The J gene is TRBJ1-1, the V gene TRBV6-1; TRBD1 aligns across 9 bases. Looked up from germline, CDR1 is MNHNS and CDR2 is SASEGT. The CDR3 sequence is 12 residues long. The V and J ends lost 10 bases and 6 bases, in that order; junction bases with no gene match: 6. The CDR3 DNA follows: TGTGCCACCGCGGGACAGGGTCCTGAAGCTTTCTTT. Its translation is CATAGQGPEAFF.

The rearrangement uses TRBV19 and TRBJ2-1; D uncertain. Trimming shortened V by 5 bases and J by 9 bases, and 11 bases separated the two germline ends. Germline CDR1 reads LNHDA; CDR2 reads SQIVND (reference sequence). The CDR3 runs to 12 residues. DNA for the CDR3: TGTGCCAGTAGTCGGGCCTCCGCTGAGCAGTTCTTC. Residues: CASSRASAEQFF.

The CDR3, as DNA: TGTGCCAGCAGCGGGACAGGGGGTAGCAATCAGCCCCAGCATTTT. Residues: CASSGTGGSNQPQHF. The rearrangement joins TRBV28 to TRBJ1-5; 11 nucleotides line up with TRBD1. This CDR3 region has 15 residues. The junction had 1 base not matched to a gene; V was cut back by 6 bases and J by 0 bases. Germline loops: CDR1 MDHEN, CDR2 SYDVKM.

The rearrangement uses TRBV29-1 and TRBJ2-1, with a weak D call TRBD1 (6 bases). The CDR3 is 11 residues long. V was cut by 6 bases and J by 7 bases, with 10 bases left in between. Germline-derived CDR1 and CDR2 are SQVTM and ANQGSEA. The CDR3 here is CSVTQGNEQFF. The DNA of the CDR3 is TGCAGCGTCACACAGGGAAATGAGCAGTTCTTC.